The 12 T cell receptor beta chains in this list originate from one sample, sequenced in a study of T cells in Graves' hyperthyroidism and ophthalmopathy. Amplification yielded TCR beta CDR3 regions, with RNA transcripts as the source. An initial round of RT-PCR targeting the TCR CDR3 relied on the HTBI primer set. MiXCR was run by TCRdb on the multiplex PCR reads, yielding one entry per CDR3 protein. Here the sample spans under 250,000 distinct CDR3 sequences, 24% being singletons. What was sequenced was blood. The receptors originated from a woman aged 40 to 49 with Graves' ophthalmopathy.

This clonotype was counted only a few times. The CDR3 loop is CASSYDRASSYEQYF. CDR3 bases: TGTGCCAGCAGTTACGACAGAGCCAGCTCCTACGAGCAGTACTTC. The chain combines TRBV6-5 with TRBJ2-7, with D possibly TRBD1 on 5 matching bases. Germline assignment: CDR1 MNHEY and CDR2 SVGAGI. V lost 2 bases and J lost 0, with 11 bases in between. The CDR3 runs 15 residues.

This clonotype occurred many times. J is TRBJ1-2 and V is TRBV28, with 7 bases that match TRBD1. The junction had 5 bases not matched to a gene; V was cut back by 5 bases and J by 5 bases. CDR1 MDHEN and CDR2 SYDVKM come from the germline V gene. This CDR3 comprises 13 residues. The CDR3 region has the DNA TGTGCCAGCAGTAGACAGGGTCGGTATGGCTACACCTTC. Translation: CASSRQGRYGYTF.

This clonotype was picked up a small number of times. Germline and junction disagree at one end, which may indicate a read error. The V call is TRBV7-9, the J call TRBJ2-7; D is ambiguous. CDR3 length equals 12 residues. Germline lookup yields CDR1 SEHNR and CDR2 FQNEAQ (reference sequence). DNA for the CDR3: TGTGCCAGCATCTTAGTAACCTACGAGCAGTACTTC. Translating it yields CASILVTYEQYF.

This chain connects TRBV4-3 to TRBJ1-5; D is undetermined. V was shortened by 2 bases and J by 6 bases, with 8 bases between the two germline ends. CDR3 length: 13 residues. Germline V gene lookup returns CDR1 LGHNA and CDR2 YSLEER. CDR3 loop: CASSQSPGQPQHF. The CDR3, as DNA: TGCGCCAGCAGCCAATCCCCGGGTCAGCCCCAGCATTTT.

This clonotype came up many times. The CDR3 loop reads CSARGQEAKNIQYF. Here the CDR3 DNA reads TGCAGTGCTAGAGGACAGGAGGCCAAAAACATTCAGTACTTC. The chain links TRBV20-1 to TRBJ2-4; D might be TRBD1 (6 bases). Germline V gene data show CDR1 as DFQATT and CDR2 as SNEGSKA (reference sequence). This CDR3 spans 14 amino acids. V lost 1 base, J lost 1 base, and 8 bases lay in between.

DNA for the CDR3: TGTGCCAGCAGTGCAGGGAGCGTTTATGGTAGCACTGAAGCTTTCTTT. Its translation: CASSAGSVYGSTEAFF. The chain uses TRBV12-3 or TRBV12-4 and TRBJ1-1, with D perhaps TRBD1 (5 bases). CDR3 length: 16 amino acids. Between the trimmed V and J ends, which lost 5 bases and 4 bases, there was a span of 20 bases.

V and J are TRBV11-1 and TRBJ2-5; D assignment may be TRBD1 or TRBD2 (5 bases each). Per germline, CDR1 SGHAT and CDR2 FQDESV (reference sequence). The CDR3 runs to 13 residues. The V end lost 5 bases, the J end lost 1 base, and 8 bases lay between the germline ends. This chain's CDR3 is CASSRDGQETQYF. CDR3 DNA: TGTGCCAGCAGCCGGGACGGCCAAGAGACCCAGTACTTC.

This clonotype appeared many times. The genes are TRBV7-2 and TRBJ2-7; D is uncertain. V was clipped by 1 base and J by 2 bases, with 15 bases between them. This CDR3 region has 16 residues. CDR1 and CDR2 from the germline V gene are SGHTA and FQGNSA. The CDR3 DNA reads TGTGCCAGCAGCTTAGGGTTTGGGCTAGTGGCCTACGAGCAGTACTTC. Protein: CASSLGFGLVAYEQYF.

To note about this clonotype: A much larger clonotype is one base distant, so this may be a read error. The DNA for the CDR3 is TGTGCCAGCAGCTTAGGCCTTGGGCACTACGAGCAGTACTTC. Protein sequence: CASSLGLGHYEQYF. The chain links TRBV13 to TRBJ2-7; D is uncertain. V was pared by 0 bases and J by 3 bases, with 9 bases between. CDR1 and CDR2 from the germline V gene are PRHDT and FYEKMQ (reference sequence). CDR3 size: 14 residues.

At least ten counts were recorded for this clonotype. V usage is TRBV2 and J usage is TRBJ2-2; D ambiguous. The V gene lost 6 bases and the J gene lost 0 bases, with 8 bases spanning the gap. The CDR3 is made up of 14 amino acids. Germline lookup yields CDR1 SNHLY and CDR2 FYNNEI. The CDR3 spells CASREFANTGELFF. The CDR3 DNA sequence: TGTGCCAGCAGGGAATTCGCGAACACCGGGGAGCTGTTTTTT.

This clonotype has ten or more counts. The chain uses TRBV20-1 and TRBJ1-1, with D perhaps matching TRBD1 (5 bases). V was trimmed by 3 bases and J by 4 bases, leaving 9 bases between them. The CDR3 runs 12 residues. Germline CDR1 DFQATT, CDR2 SNEGSKA (reference sequence). Here the CDR3 DNA reads TGCAGTGCTAGTGGGGGTTTCACTGAAGCTTTCTTT. This encodes CSASGGFTEAFF.

This clonotype was seen at least ten times. The V and J genes are TRBV3-1 and TRBJ1-5; D is unclear. The CDR3 spans 15 residues. V was clipped by 1 base and J by 1 base, with 8 bases between them. Germline assignment: CDR1 LGHDT and CDR2 YNNKEL (reference sequence). This CDR3 reads CASSQGPGSNQPQHF. The CDR3, as DNA: TGTGCCAGCAGCCAAGGGCCGGGGAGCAATCAGCCCCAGCATTTT.